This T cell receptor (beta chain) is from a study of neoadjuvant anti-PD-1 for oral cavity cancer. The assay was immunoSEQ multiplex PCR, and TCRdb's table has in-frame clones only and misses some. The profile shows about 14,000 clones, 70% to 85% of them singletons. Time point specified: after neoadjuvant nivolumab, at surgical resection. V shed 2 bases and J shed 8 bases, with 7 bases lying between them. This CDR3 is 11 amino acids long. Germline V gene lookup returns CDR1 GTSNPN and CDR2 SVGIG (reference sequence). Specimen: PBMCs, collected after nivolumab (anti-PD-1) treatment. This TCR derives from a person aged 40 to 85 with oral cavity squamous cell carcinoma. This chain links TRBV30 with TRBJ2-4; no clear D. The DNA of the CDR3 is TGTGCCTGGAGTCTCGATGACATTCAGTACTTC. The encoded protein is CAWSLDDIQYF.